These 2 T cell receptor beta chains were sequenced from one sample in a study of blood T cell repertoires in COVID-19. Generated by immunoSEQ multiplex PCR, the TCRdb table keeps only in-frame clones and is missing some. Of approximately 280,000 clones in the sample, nearly 90% are singletons; the top ten hold roughly 1.6%. The sample taken for sequencing was PBMCs or T cells enriched from blood (not recorded which). The receptors were sampled from a woman under 30 with acute COVID-19.

The V gene is TRBV4-2, the J gene TRBJ2-1, with 10 positions matching TRBD2. The CDR3 covers 16 residues. Germline values: CDR1 LGHNA, CDR2 YNFKEQ. The trim removed 4 bases at V and 3 bases at J, leaving 6 bases unmatched. The chain's CDR3 is CASSLTTSGIYNEQFF. CDR3 DNA sequence: TGTGCCAGCAGCCTCACTACTAGCGGGATCTACAATGAGCAGTTCTTC.

The gene calls are TRBV3-1 (or the pseudogene TRBV3-2) and TRBJ1-4, with D perhaps matching TRBD1 (6 bases). The CDR3 loop spans 15 amino acids. The V and J ends lost 0 bases and 4 bases respectively, with 9 bases between them. Per the germline V gene, CDR1 is LGHDT and CDR2 is YNNKEL (reference sequence). The CDR3 loop is CASSQDRGGNEKLFF. Here the CDR3 DNA reads TGTGCCAGCAGCCAAGATAGGGGGGGTAATGAAAAACTGTTTTTT.